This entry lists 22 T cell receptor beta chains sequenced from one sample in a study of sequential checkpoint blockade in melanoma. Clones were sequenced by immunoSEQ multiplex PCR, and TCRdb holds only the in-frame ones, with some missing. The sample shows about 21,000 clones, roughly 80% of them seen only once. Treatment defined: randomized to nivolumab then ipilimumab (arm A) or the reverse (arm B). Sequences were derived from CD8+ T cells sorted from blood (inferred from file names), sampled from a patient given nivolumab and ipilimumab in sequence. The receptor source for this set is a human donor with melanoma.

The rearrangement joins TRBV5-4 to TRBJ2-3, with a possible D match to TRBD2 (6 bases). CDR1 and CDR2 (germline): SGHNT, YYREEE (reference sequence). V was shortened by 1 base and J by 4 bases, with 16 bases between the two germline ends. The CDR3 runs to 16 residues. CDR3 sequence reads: CASSLLERRGSDTQYF. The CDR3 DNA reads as TGTGCCAGCAGCTTGCTAGAGCGGAGGGGCTCAGATACGCAGTATTTT.

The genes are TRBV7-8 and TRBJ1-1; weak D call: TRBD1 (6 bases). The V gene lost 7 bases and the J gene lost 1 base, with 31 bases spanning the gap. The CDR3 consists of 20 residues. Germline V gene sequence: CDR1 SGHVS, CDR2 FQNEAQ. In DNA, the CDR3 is TGTGCCAGCACTAAGGGGGGAGGGGGTAGAAACATCAGGAAGAACACTGAAGCTTTCTTT. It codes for CASTKGGGGRNIRKNTEAFF.

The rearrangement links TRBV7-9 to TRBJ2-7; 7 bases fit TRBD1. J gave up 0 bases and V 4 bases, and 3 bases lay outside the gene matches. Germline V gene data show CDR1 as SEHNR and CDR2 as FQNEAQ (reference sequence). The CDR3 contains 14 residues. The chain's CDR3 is CASSYTGVSYEQYF. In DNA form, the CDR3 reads TGTGCCAGCAGCTACACAGGGGTCTCCTACGAGCAGTACTTC. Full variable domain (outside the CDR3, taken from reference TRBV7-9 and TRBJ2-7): DTGVSQNPRHKITKRGQNVTFRCDPISEHNRLYWYRQTLGQGPEFLTYFQNEAQLEKSRLLSDRFSAERPKGSFSTLEIQRTEQGDSAMYLCASSYTGVSYEQYFGPGTRLTVT.

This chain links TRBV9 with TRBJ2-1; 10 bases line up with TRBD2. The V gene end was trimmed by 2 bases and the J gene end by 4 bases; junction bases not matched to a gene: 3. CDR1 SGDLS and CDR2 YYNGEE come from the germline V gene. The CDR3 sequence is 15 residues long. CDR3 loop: CASSVGTSVYNEQFF. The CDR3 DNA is TGTGCCAGCAGCGTCGGGACTAGCGTTTACAATGAGCAGTTCTTC.

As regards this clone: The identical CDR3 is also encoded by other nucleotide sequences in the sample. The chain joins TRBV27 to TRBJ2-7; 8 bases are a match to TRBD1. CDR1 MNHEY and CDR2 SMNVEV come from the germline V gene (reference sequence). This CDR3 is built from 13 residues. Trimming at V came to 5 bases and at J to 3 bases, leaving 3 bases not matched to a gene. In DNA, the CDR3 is TGTGCCAGCAGTCGCGGGACAGGCTACGAGCAGTACTTC. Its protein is CASSRGTGYEQYF.

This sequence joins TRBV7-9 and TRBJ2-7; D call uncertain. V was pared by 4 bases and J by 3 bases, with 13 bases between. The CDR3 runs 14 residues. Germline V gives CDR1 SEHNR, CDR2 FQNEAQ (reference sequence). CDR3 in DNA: TGTGCCAGCAGCTATCCGGGTGCGCACTACGAGCAGTACTTC. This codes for CASSYPGAHYEQYF.

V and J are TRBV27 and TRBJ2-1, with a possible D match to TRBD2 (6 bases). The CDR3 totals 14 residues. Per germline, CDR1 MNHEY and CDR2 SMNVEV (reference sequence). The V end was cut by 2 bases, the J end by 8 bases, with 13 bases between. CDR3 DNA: TGTGCCAGCAGTTTACCGGGAGCCTTCCATGAGCAGTTCTTC. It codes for CASSLPGAFHEQFF.

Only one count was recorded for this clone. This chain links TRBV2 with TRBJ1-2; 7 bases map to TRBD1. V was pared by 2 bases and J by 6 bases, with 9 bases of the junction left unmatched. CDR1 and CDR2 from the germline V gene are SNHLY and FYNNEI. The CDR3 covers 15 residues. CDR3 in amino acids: CASSEYHAGGDGYTF. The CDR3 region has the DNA TGTGCCAGCAGTGAATATCACGCAGGGGGAGATGGCTACACCTTC.

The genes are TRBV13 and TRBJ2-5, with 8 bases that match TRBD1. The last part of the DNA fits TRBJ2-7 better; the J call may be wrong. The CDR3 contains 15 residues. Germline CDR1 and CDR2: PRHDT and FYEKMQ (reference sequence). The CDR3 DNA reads TGTGCCAGCAGCTACCTGACAGGGGACGCATACGAGCAGTACTTC. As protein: CASSYLTGDAYEQYF.

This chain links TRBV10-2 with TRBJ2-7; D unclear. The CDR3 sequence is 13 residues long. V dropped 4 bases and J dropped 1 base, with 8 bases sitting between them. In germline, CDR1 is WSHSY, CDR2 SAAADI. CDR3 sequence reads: CASSVAGSYEQYF. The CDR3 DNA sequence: TGCGCCAGCAGTGTCGCAGGTTCCTACGAGCAGTACTTC.

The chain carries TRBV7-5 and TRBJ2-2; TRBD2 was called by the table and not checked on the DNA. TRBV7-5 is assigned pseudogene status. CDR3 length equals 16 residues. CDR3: CARSLGAGANTGELFF. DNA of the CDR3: TGTGCCAGAAGCTTAGGTGCGGGAGCGAACACCGGGGAGCTGTTTTTT.

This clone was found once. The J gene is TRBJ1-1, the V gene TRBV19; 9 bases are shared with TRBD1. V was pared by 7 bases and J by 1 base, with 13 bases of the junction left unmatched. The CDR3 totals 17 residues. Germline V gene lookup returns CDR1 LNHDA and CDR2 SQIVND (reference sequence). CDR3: CASTPSGQGLRNTEAFF. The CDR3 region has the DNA TGTGCCAGTACGCCCTCGGGACAGGGTCTACGGAACACTGAAGCTTTCTTT.

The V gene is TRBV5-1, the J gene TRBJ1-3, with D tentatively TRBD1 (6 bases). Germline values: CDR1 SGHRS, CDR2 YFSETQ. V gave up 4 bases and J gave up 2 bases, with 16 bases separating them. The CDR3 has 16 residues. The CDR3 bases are TGCGCCAGCAGCCCGGGGGGGGCGGCTCCTGGAAACACCATATATTTT. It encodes CASSPGGAAPGNTIYF.

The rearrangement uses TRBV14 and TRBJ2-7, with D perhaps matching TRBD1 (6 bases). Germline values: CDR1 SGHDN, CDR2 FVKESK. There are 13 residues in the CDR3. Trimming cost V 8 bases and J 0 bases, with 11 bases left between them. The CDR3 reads CASRDMSSYEQYF. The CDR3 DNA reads TGTGCCAGCCGGGACATGAGCTCCTACGAGCAGTACTTC.

This CDR3 reads CASSPPGISTDTQYF. The CDR3 DNA is TGTGCCAGCAGCCCCCCAGGGATCAGCACAGATACGCAGTATTTT. J is TRBJ2-3 and V is TRBV7-9, with a tentative D call TRBD1 (5 bases). Trimming stripped 5 bases from V and 0 bases from J, with 12 bases between. There are 15 residues in the CDR3. Germline assignment: CDR1 SEHNR and CDR2 FQNEAQ (reference sequence).

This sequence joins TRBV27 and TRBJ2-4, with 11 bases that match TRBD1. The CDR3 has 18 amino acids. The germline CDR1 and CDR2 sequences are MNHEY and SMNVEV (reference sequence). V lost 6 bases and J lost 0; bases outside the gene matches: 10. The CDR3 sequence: CASSPTGDRGGAKNIQYF. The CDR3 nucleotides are TGTGCCAGCAGCCCGACTGGGGACAGGGGGGGAGCCAAAAACATTCAGTACTTC.

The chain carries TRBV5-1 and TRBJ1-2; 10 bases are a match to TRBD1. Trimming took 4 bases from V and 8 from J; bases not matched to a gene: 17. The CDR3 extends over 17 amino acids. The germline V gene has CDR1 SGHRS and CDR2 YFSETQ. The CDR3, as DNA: TGCGCCAGCAGCCCGCGCAGACTGGGACAGGGGCAATTCGGCTACACCTTC. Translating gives CASSPRRLGQGQFGYTF.

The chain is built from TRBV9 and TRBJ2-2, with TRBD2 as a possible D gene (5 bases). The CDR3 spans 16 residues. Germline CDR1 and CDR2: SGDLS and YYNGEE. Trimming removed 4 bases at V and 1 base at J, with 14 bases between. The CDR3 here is CASSPGGSWNTGELFF. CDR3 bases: TGTGCCAGCAGCCCAGGCGGGTCCTGGAACACCGGGGAGCTGTTTTTT.

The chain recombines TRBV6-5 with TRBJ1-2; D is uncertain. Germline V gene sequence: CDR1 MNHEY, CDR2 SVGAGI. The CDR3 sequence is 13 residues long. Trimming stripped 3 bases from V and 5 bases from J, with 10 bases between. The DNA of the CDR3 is TGTGCCAGCAGTTATGCTAACAGTTATGGCTACACCTTC. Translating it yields CASSYANSYGYTF.

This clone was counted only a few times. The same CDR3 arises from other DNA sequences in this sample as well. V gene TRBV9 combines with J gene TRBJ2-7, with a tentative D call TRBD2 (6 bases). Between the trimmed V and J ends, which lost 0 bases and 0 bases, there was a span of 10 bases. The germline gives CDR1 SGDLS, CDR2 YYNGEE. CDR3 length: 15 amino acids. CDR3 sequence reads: CASSVEGLSSYEQYF. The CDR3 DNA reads TGTGCCAGCAGCGTAGAGGGACTGTCCTCCTACGAGCAGTACTTC.

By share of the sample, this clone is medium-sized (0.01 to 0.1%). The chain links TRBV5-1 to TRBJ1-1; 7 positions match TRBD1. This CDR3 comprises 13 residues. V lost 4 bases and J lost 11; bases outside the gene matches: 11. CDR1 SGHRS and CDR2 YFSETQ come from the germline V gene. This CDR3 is CASSLWTGESAFF. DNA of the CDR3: TGCGCCAGCAGCCTCTGGACAGGTGAGTCGGCTTTCTTT.

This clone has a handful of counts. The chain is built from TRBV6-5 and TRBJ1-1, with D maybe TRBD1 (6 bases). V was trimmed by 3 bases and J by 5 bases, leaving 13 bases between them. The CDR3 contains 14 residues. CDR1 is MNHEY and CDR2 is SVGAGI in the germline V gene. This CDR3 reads CASSYHSRGTEAFF. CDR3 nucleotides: TGTGCCAGCAGTTATCATTCGAGGGGGACTGAAGCTTTCTTT.